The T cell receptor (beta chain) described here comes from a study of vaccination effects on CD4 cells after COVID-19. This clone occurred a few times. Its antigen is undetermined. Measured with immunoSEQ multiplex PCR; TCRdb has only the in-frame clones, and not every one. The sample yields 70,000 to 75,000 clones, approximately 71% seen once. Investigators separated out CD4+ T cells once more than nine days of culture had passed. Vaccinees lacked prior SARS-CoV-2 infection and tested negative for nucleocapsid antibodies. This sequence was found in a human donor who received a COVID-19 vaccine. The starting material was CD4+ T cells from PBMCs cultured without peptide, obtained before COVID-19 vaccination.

CDR3 DNA: TGTGCCAGCAGTGAACGGACGTTGCTGGGCTACACCTTC. It specifies CASSERTLLGYTF. The chain carries TRBV6-1 and TRBJ1-2; D is unclear. Germline lookup yields CDR1 MNHNS and CDR2 SASEGT. The germline V and J ends were trimmed by 2 bases and 8 bases, with 12 bases remaining between them. This CDR3 contains 13 residues.